Below are 20 T cell receptor beta chains sequenced from a single sample in a study of early T cells in non-severe SARS-CoV-2 infection. TCRdb re-called the 5' RACE reads with MiXCR, one entry per CDR3 protein. The sample holds around 60,000 distinct CDR3 sequences, around 18% seen once. The sequenced sample was whole blood, obtained at baseline. These receptors all come from an adult who was a healthcare worker with PCR-confirmed SARS-CoV-2 infection or an uninfected control (not recorded which).

This clonotype has more than one count but fewer than ten. V and J are TRBV3-1 and TRBJ2-3; D is undetermined. V shed 4 bases and J shed 4 bases, with 12 bases lying between them. CDR3 length: 14 amino acids. Germline assignment: CDR1 LGHDT and CDR2 YNNKEL (reference sequence). The CDR3 bases are TGTGCCAGCAGCCCAGTATCCTTACCAGATACGCAGTATTTT. Translating gives CASSPVSLPDTQYF.

The chain has TRBV7-9 and TRBJ2-2; 13 bases agree with TRBD2. The CDR3 contains 18 residues. Germline lookup yields CDR1 SEHNR and CDR2 FQNEAQ (reference sequence). With 5 bases clipped from V and 2 bases from J, the junction kept 8 bases outside the gene matches. In DNA, the CDR3 is TGTGCCAGCAGCCCCAAGACTAGCGGGAGGCTTAACACCGGGGAGCTGTTTTTT. Translating gives CASSPKTSGRLNTGELFF.

The V gene is TRBV28, the J gene TRBJ1-1; a weak D match, TRBD1 (5 bases). Germline CDR1 is MDHEN and CDR2 is SYDVKM. This CDR3 region has 14 residues. The V end lost 2 bases, the J end lost 3 bases, and 10 bases lay between the germline ends. The CDR3 sequence is CASSLGGIDTEAFF. For the CDR3, the DNA is TGTGCCAGCAGTTTAGGGGGAATAGACACTGAAGCTTTCTTT. Based on the CDR3 plus reference TRBV28 and TRBJ1-1, the full variable domain is DVKVTQSSRYLVKRTGEKVFLECVQDMDHENMFWYRQDPGLGLRLIYFSYDVKMKEKGDIPEGYSVSREKKERFSLILESASTNQTSMYLCASSLGGIDTEAFFGQGTRLTVV.

There are many counts of this clonotype. This rearrangement joins TRBV18 to TRBJ1-5; D call uncertain. Germline values: CDR1 KGHSH, CDR2 LQKENI. CDR3 length equals 15 residues. Deletions cut 2 bases from V and 2 bases from J, with 10 bases between. This CDR3 reads CASSPEGGGNQPQHF. In nucleotides, the CDR3 is TGTGCCAGCTCACCAGAAGGAGGTGGCAATCAGCCCCAGCATTTT.

This chain uses TRBV11-2 with TRBJ1-3; 10 bases align to TRBD1. Germline V gene sequence: CDR1 SGHAT, CDR2 FQNNGV. With V trimmed by 4 bases and J by 6 bases, 6 bases remained unmatched. The CDR3 loop spans 15 amino acids. DNA of the CDR3: TGTGCCAGCAGCTCCGGACAGGGGGTGAAAAACACCATATATTTT. Residues: CASSSGQGVKNTIYF.

The rearrangement links TRBV7-2 to TRBJ1-4, with D unresolved. Germline V CDR1 and CDR2: SGHTA, FQGNSA. V was shortened by 1 base and J by 4 bases, with 13 bases between the two germline ends. The CDR3 has 16 amino acids. CDR3 region: CASSLGMGSRNEKLFF. CDR3 DNA: TGTGCCAGCAGCTTAGGGATGGGGTCCCGTAATGAAAAACTGTTTTTT.

This clonotype was detected only a few times. The gene calls are TRBV7-8 and TRBJ1-5; D gene ambiguous. Trimming removed 0 bases from V and 3 bases from J, with 15 bases in between. The germline V gene has CDR1 SGHVS and CDR2 FQNEAQ. This CDR3 spans 17 amino acids. CDR3 loop: CASSLASSWQDNQPQHF. CDR3 nucleotide sequence: TGTGCCAGCAGCTTAGCGTCGAGTTGGCAGGACAATCAGCCCCAGCATTTT.

This clonotype has at least ten counts. The chain uses TRBV6-6 and TRBJ1-1, with 8 bases identical to TRBD1. Germline V gene data show CDR1 as MNHNY and CDR2 as SVGAGI (reference sequence). The CDR3 consists of 13 residues. The V and J ends lost 4 bases and 4 bases, in that order; junction bases with no gene match: 2. The CDR3 loop reads CASSSTGGTEAFF. The CDR3 nucleotides read TGTGCCAGCAGTTCCACAGGGGGCACTGAAGCTTTCTTT.

The rearrangement links TRBV20-1 to TRBJ1-5; D is undetermined. From germline, CDR1 is DFQATT and CDR2 SNEGSKA (reference sequence). This CDR3 is 12 amino acids long. V lost 0 bases, J lost 5 bases, and 5 bases lay in between. CDR3 loop: CSARDRYQPQHF. As DNA, the CDR3 is TGCAGTGCTAGAGACAGATATCAGCCCCAGCATTTT.

The chain recombines TRBV10-3 with TRBJ2-3; perhaps TRBD1 as D (5 bases). Germline V gene sequence: CDR1 ENHRY, CDR2 SYGVKD. V lost 2 bases, J lost 2 bases, and 8 bases lay in between. CDR3 length: 14 amino acids. The CDR3 reads CAISEGHYTDTQYF. CDR3 DNA sequence: TGTGCCATCAGTGAGGGACACTACACAGATACGCAGTATTTT.

This clonotype has just a few counts. The rearrangement links TRBV6-6 to TRBJ2-5; the D gene is possibly TRBD1 (5 bases). The CDR3 loop spans 14 amino acids. The germline V and J ends were trimmed by 0 bases and 5 bases, with 10 bases remaining between them. Germline V gene sequence: CDR1 MNHNY, CDR2 SVGAGI (reference sequence). The CDR3 DNA is TGTGCCAGCAGTTACTCAGGGGTGTCGGAGACCCAGTACTTC. Encoded protein: CASSYSGVSETQYF.

Comments on this clonotype: This sequence may be a read error, since a much larger clone differs from it by one base. The J gene is TRBJ2-7, the V gene TRBV5-8; D may correspond to TRBD1 or TRBD2 (6 bases each). The germline gives CDR1 SGHTS, CDR2 YDEGEE. The length of the CDR3 is 15 residues. This chain's CDR3 is CASSSKEWGAYEQNF. DNA of the CDR3: TGTGCCAGCAGCTCGAAGGAGTGGGGGGCCTACGAGCAGAACTTC.

The rearrangement links TRBV19 to TRBJ2-5; 8 nucleotides agree with TRBD1. CDR3 size: 15 residues. The V segment lost 9 bases and the J segment 2 bases; nucleotides outside the gene matches: 11. The V gene's germline CDR1 is LNHDA and CDR2 SQIVND (reference sequence). The CDR3 is CASTLTGGPQETQYF. The CDR3 DNA follows: TGTGCCAGCACACTCACAGGGGGGCCTCAAGAGACCCAGTACTTC.

In its sample, this clonotype was seen a few times. This chain uses TRBV2 with TRBJ2-1; TRBD2 might be the D (6 bases). V was shortened by 2 bases and J by 1 base, with 9 bases between the two germline ends. The CDR3 extends over 15 amino acids. Germline CDR1 SNHLY, CDR2 FYNNEI. CDR3 in amino acids: CASSEHGGSYNEQFF. The CDR3 region has the DNA TGTGCCAGCAGTGAACATGGGGGGTCCTACAATGAGCAGTTCTTC.

This clonotype was seen a handful of times. The V gene is TRBV12-3 or TRBV12-4, the J gene TRBJ2-2; the D gene is possibly TRBD2 (5 bases). This CDR3 is 15 amino acids long. V gave up 6 bases and J gave up 5 bases, with 16 bases separating them. CDR3 sequence reads: CASRRSSSRTGELFF. The CDR3 bases are TGTGCCAGCAGACGATCTAGCTCCCGTACCGGGGAGCTGTTTTTT.

This clonotype was found a few times. The chain is built from TRBV7-8 and TRBJ1-5; no clear D gene. The V end lost 5 bases, the J end lost 9 bases, and 11 bases lay between the germline ends. Germline lookup yields CDR1 SGHVS and CDR2 FQNEAQ. This CDR3 comprises 12 residues. CDR3 sequence: CASSVRMWPQHF. In DNA, the CDR3 is TGTGCCAGCAGCGTTCGGATGTGGCCCCAGCATTTT.

This clonotype occurred a few times. This rearrangement joins TRBV30 to TRBJ2-3; the match to TRBD2 covers 12 bases. Germline trimming cut 0 bases from V and 3 bases from J; bases unmatched to any gene: 1. Per germline, CDR1 GTSNPN and CDR2 SVGIG (reference sequence). This CDR3 has 15 residues. The CDR3 reads CAWSVTSGGTDTQYF. The CDR3 bases are TGTGCCTGGAGTGTGACTAGCGGGGGAACAGATACGCAGTATTTT.

A few counts support this clonotype. The chain combines TRBV7-9 with TRBJ1-6; D might be TRBD1 (6 bases). Germline CDR1 is SEHNR and CDR2 is FQNEAQ (reference sequence). Trimming shortened V by 4 bases and J by 10 bases, and 26 bases separated the two germline ends. The CDR3 totals 18 residues. The DNA for the CDR3 is TGTGCCAGCAGCTCGACAGGAGGGCCACCAACCTTATACTCACCCCTCCACTTT. This translates into CASSSTGGPPTLYSPLHF.

Comments on this clonotype: Given a much more abundant clone one base away, this may be a read error. The chain recombines TRBV6-5 with TRBJ2-5; TRBD2 matches at 8 bases. The CDR3 covers 15 residues. Germline CDR1 and CDR2: MNHEY and SVGAGI. V was clipped by 2 bases and J by 5 bases; unmatched bases: 7. The chain's CDR3 is CASSYPAGGGETQYF. CDR3 in DNA: TGTGCCAGCAGTTACCCGGCGGGGGGTGGCGAGACCCAGTACTTC.

This clonotype was counted only a few times. This sequence joins TRBV18 and TRBJ1-1; D uncertain. V shed 3 bases and J shed 1 base, with 9 bases lying between them. CDR3 length equals 14 residues. CDR1 and CDR2 (germline): KGHSH, LQKENI. The CDR3 coding sequence is TGTGCCAGCTCACCTCTTGCCGAGAACACTGAAGCTTTCTTT. Protein product: CASSPLAENTEAFF. Looking up the rest from reference TRBV18 and TRBJ1-1 gives the full variable domain: NAGVMQNPRHLVRRRGQEARLRCSPMKGHSHVYWYRQLPEEGLKFMVYLQKENIIDESGMPKERFSAEFPKEGPSILRIQQVVRGDSAAYFCASSPLAENTEAFFGQGTRLTVV.